This T cell receptor beta chain was profiled in a study of cytomegalovirus exposure and HLA in healthy donors. Study observations and caveats: In a later analysis, at a false discovery rate of 0.05, 16,951 TCR beta sequences matched HLA alleles. Reportedly, fewer N-insertions than the approximately 690-donor mean appeared in an Asian-associated ancestry cluster in a later analysis. An analysis that came later showed most CMV-associated TCR beta chains appearing HLA-restricted.

Both 60 Vbeta primers and 13 Jbeta primers went into the PCR. Method: immunoSEQ multiplex PCR; TCRdb's copy keeps in-frame clones and lacks some. The sample shows under 150,000 clones, around 79% of them seen only once. Notes on this clone: Its antigen is not known.

With 3 bases clipped from V and 4 bases from J, the junction kept 7 bases outside the gene matches. The CDR3 is made up of 14 amino acids. Germline V gives CDR1 GTSNPN, CDR2 SVGIG (reference sequence). The chain combines TRBV30 with TRBJ1-2, with TRBD1 matching over 8 bases. This TCR was sampled from a female donor in good health and CMV-seronegative. The sequencing input was PBMCs. CDR3 coding DNA: TGTGCCTGGAGGAGGGACAGGAGCTTCTATGGCTACACCTTC. Translating it yields CAWRRDRSFYGYTF.